Listed below are T cell receptor beta chains from one sample, sequenced in a study of T cell responses to AZD1222 COVID-19 vaccine. Using immunoSEQ multiplex PCR, the repertoire was profiled, and TCRdb retains in-frame clones only, with some absent. Of 100,000 to 130,000 clones in the sample, about 85% were seen once. The starting material was peripheral blood, obtained on day 0 of AZD1222 vaccination. The receptors derive from an adult in good health. CDR3s include the opening cysteine and the closing phenylalanine or tryptophan. A D gene is named only where the DNA matches it firmly. Rows give clone size only sometimes, using once, few, many, or a class for an expanded clone.

j_call	d_call	v_call	clone_size	cdr3_aa	cdr3_nt
TRBJ2-2	-	TRBV30	few	CAWNAGELFF	TGTGCCTGGAATGCAGGGGAGCTGTTTTTT
TRBJ1-5	-	TRBV19	once	CASRTERYSNQPQHF	TGTGCCAGTAGGACAGAACGCTATAGCAATCAGCCCCAGCATTTT
TRBJ1-4	-	TRBV27	-	CATRFGTENEKLFF	TGTGCCACCAGATTCGGGACTGAGAATGAAAAACTGTTTTTT
TRBJ1-1	-	TRBV11-2	-	CASILRGNTEAFF	TGTGCCAGCATCCTTCGGGGGAACACTGAAGCTTTCTTT
TRBJ1-3	-	TRBV6-4	-	CASYPSGGNTIYF	TGTGCCAGCTACCCCTCCGGTGGAAACACCATATATTTT
TRBJ1-3	-	TRBV9	-	CASSVDGNSGNTIYF	TGTGCCAGCAGCGTTGACGGAAACTCTGGAAACACCATATATTTT
TRBJ1-2	TRBD1	TRBV4-1	-	CASSLGTGGNGYTF	TGCGCCAGCAGCCTCGGGACAGGGGGCAATGGCTACACCTTC
TRBJ1-2	-	TRBV9	-	CASSVAHYGYTF	TGTGCCAGCAGCGTTGCCCATTATGGCTACACCTTC
TRBJ1-2	-	TRBV19	few	CASTGVGGYTF	TGTGCCAGCACGGGGGTCGGCGGCTACACCTTC
TRBJ2-1	TRBD2	TRBV18	-	CASSLGTSGANEQFF	TGTGCCAGCTCACTCGGGACTAGCGGAGCCAATGAGCAGTTCTTC
TRBJ1-1	-	TRBV6-1	-	CASSLGQAFF	TGTGCCAGCAGCCTGGGGCAAGCTTTCTTT
TRBJ1-1	TRBD1	TRBV6-5	-	CASSTGGWNTEAFF	TGTGCCAGCAGTACAGGGGGTTGGAACACTGAAGCTTTCTTT
TRBJ2-5	TRBD2	TRBV16	-	CASSGRGGSETQYF	TGTGCCAGCAGCGGCCGGGGGGGCTCCGAGACCCAGTACTTC
TRBJ1-3	-	TRBV7-8	-	CASSAGGGTGPYF	TGTGCCAGCAGCGCAGGAGGGGGTACCGGCCCATATTTT
TRBJ1-2	TRBD1	TRBV27	-	CASSFSDETGPGYTF	TGTGCCAGCAGTTTCTCAGATGAGACAGGGCCTGGCTACACCTTC
TRBJ2-5	-	TRBV3-1/TRBV3-2	-	CASRSAKRQETQYF	TGTGCCAGCAGATCGGCTAAAAGACAAGAGACCCAGTACTTC
TRBJ1-4	-	TRBV7-9	once	CASSSGLGNPSLFF	TGTGCCAGCAGCTCCGGGTTGGGGAACCCCAGCCTGTTTTTT
TRBJ1-5	TRBD1	TRBV5-8	-	CASSTDRGRGSNQPQHF	TGTGCCAGCAGCACCGACAGGGGAAGAGGGAGCAATCAGCCCCAGCATTTT
TRBJ1-1	-	TRBV30	-	CAWQTNMDTEAFF	TGTGCCTGGCAAACTAATATGGACACTGAAGCTTTCTTT
TRBJ1-2	-	TRBV4-1	-	CASSQGGQNYGYTF	TGCGCCAGCAGCCAAGGTGGCCAGAACTATGGCTACACCTTC
TRBJ2-7	TRBD1	TRBV18	-	CASSPSTGAYEQYF	TGTGCCAGCTCACCCTCGACAGGGGCCTACGAGCAGTACTTC
TRBJ1-4	-	TRBV11-2	-	CASSWNRSNEKLFF	TGTGCCAGCAGCTGGAACCGCTCTAATGAAAAACTGTTTTTT
TRBJ2-1	TRBD1	TRBV18	-	CASSPSFDRGGFEQFF	TGTGCCAGCTCACCAAGTTTTGACAGGGGGGGTTTTGAGCAGTTCTTC
TRBJ1-3	-	TRBV7-6	-	CASSLGTVLTSSGNTIYF	TGTGCCAGCAGCTTAGGGACAGTACTAACGAGCTCTGGAAACACCATATATTTT
TRBJ1-4	-	TRBV10-3	-	CAISEGQAEELFF	TGTGCCATCAGTGAGGGGCAGGCTGAAGAACTGTTTTTT
TRBJ1-1	-	TRBV6-5	-	CASSYRTGEAFF	TGTGCCAGCAGTTACAGAACAGGGGAAGCTTTCTTT
TRBJ2-7	TRBD1	TRBV10-3	-	CAIITLTATGAYYEQYF	TGTGCCATCATTACTTTGACAGCCACAGGGGCCTACTACGAGCAGTACTTC
TRBJ2-7	-	TRBV19	-	CASSTLADTYEQYF	TGTGCCAGTAGTACCTTAGCGGATACCTACGAGCAGTACTTC
TRBJ1-5	-	TRBV6-6	-	CASGRALIQPQHF	TGTGCCAGCGGCCGGGCTCTAATACAGCCCCAGCATTTT
TRBJ2-7	-	TRBV19	-	CASSPRGLIGYEQYF	TGTGCCAGTAGTCCCCGGGGACTTATTGGCTACGAGCAGTACTTC
TRBJ1-6	-	TRBV6-1	-	CASSEQGRRNSPLHF	TGTGCCAGCAGTGAACAGGGACGGAGAAATTCACCCCTCCACTTT
TRBJ1-2	-	TRBV5-4	-	CASSVNLGGYTF	TGTGCCAGCAGCGTAAATCTGGGGGGCTACACCTTC
TRBJ2-3	-	TRBV30	-	CAWISGGSTDTQYF	TGTGCCTGGATTAGCGGAGGGAGCACAGATACGCAGTATTTT